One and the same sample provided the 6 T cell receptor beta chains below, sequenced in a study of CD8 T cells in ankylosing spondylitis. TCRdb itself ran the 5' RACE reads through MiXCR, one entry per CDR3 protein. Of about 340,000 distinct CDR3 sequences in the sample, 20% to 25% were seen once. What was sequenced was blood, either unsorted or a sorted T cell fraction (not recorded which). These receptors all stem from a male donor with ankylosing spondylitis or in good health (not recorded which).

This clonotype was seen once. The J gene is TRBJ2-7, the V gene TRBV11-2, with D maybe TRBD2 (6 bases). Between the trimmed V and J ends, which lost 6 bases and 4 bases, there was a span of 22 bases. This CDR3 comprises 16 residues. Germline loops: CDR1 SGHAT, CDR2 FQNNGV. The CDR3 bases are TGTGCCAGCAGTCGGACTCGCTACGGGACTGGATACGAGCAGTACTTC. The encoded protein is CASSRTRYGTGYEQYF.

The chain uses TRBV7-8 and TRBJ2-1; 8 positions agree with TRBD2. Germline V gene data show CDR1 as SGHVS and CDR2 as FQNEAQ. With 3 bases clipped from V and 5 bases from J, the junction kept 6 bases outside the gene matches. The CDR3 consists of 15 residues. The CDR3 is CASSFLAGYHNEQFF. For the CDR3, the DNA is TGTGCCAGCAGCTTTCTAGCGGGTTATCACAATGAGCAGTTCTTC.

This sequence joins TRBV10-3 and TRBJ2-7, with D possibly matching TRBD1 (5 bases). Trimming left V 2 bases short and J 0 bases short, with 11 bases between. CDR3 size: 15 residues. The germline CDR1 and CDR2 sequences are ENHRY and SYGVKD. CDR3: CAISEMAGISYEQYF. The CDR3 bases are TGTGCCATCAGTGAGATGGCAGGGATCTCCTACGAGCAGTACTTC.

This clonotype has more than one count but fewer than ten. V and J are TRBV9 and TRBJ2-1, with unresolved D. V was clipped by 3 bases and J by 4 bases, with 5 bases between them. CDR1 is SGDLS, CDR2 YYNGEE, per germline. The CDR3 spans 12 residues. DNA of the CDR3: TGTGCCAGCAGCGCCCATTACAATGAGCAGTTCTTC. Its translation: CASSAHYNEQFF. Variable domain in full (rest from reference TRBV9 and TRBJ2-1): DSGVTQTPKHLITATGQRVTLRCSPRSGDLSVYWYQQSLDQGLQFLIQYYNGEERAKGNILERFSAQQFPDLHSELNLSSLELGDSALYFCASSAHYNEQFFGPGTRLTVL.

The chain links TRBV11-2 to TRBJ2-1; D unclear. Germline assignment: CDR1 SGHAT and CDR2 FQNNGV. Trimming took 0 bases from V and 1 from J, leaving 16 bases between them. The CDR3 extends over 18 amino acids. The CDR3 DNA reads TGTGCCAGCAGCTTAGAAGCTATCAATTCTCTATCCTACAATGAGCAGTTCTTC. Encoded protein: CASSLEAINSLSYNEQFF.

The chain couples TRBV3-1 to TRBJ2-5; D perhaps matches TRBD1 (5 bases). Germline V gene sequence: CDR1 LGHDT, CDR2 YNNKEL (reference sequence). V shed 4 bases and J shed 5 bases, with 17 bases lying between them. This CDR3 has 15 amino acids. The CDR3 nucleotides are TGTGCCAGCAGCCTTGTGGGGCAGGGCCCCGAGACCCAGTACTTC. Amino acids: CASSLVGQGPETQYF.